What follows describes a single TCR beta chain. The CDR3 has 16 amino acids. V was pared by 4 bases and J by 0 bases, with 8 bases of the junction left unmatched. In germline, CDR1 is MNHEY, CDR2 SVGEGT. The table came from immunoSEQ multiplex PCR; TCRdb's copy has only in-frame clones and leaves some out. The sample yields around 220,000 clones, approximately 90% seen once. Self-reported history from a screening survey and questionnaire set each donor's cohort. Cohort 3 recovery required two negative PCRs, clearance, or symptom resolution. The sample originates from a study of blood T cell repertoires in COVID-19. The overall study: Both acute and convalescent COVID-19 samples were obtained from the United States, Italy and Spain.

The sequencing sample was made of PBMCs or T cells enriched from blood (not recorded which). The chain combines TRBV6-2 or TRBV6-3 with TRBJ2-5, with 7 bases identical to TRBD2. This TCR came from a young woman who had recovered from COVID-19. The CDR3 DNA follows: TGTGCCAGCAGTTCCACACTAGCGCAACACCAAGAGACCCAGTACTTC. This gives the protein CASSSTLAQHQETQYF.